The next 21 T cell receptor beta chains were all read from a single sample in a study of T cells after yellow fever vaccination. TCRdb redid the calling of the 5' RACE reads with MiXCR, one entry per CDR3 protein. The profile shows about 340,000 distinct CDR3 sequences, 8.7% of them singletons. The source was PBMCs, collected on the day of the first yellow fever vaccination. These receptors all come from a man aged 18 to 30 who received the YFV17D yellow fever vaccine.

A few counts support this clonotype. The chain has TRBV12-3 or TRBV12-4 and TRBJ1-2, with D unresolved. V dropped 2 bases and J dropped 5 bases, with 9 bases sitting between them. The CDR3 is 13 residues long. The CDR3: CASSLSNGYGYTF. CDR3 coding DNA: TGTGCCAGCAGTTTAAGTAACGGATATGGCTACACCTTC.

There are a few counts of this clonotype. The chain uses TRBV6-2 or TRBV6-3 and TRBJ1-5, with D tentatively TRBD1 (5 bases). Germline V gives CDR1 MNHEY, CDR2 SVGEGT. The CDR3 is 16 amino acids. V was cut by 0 bases and J by 2 bases, with 11 bases left in between. The CDR3 DNA is TGTGCCAGCAGTTACTCGCGGGGGAAAGGCAATCAGCCCCAGCATTTT. Protein sequence: CASSYSRGKGNQPQHF.

The chain couples TRBV4-1 to TRBJ1-5; 12 nucleotides agree with TRBD1. Germline values: CDR1 MGHRA, CDR2 YSYEKL. This CDR3 is built from 21 residues. The trim removed 3 bases at V and 0 bases at J, leaving 15 bases unmatched. The CDR3 sequence is CASSHAAPGQGAVISNQPQHF. The CDR3 coding sequence is TGCGCCAGCAGCCATGCTGCCCCGGGACAGGGGGCGGTAATTAGCAATCAGCCCCAGCATTTT.

The gene calls are TRBV29-1 and TRBJ2-2; D gene uncertain. The CDR3 covers 12 residues. The germline V and J ends were trimmed by 4 bases and 4 bases, with 7 bases remaining between them. Germline CDR1 reads SQVTM; CDR2 reads ANQGSEA. CDR3 DNA sequence: TGCAGCGTTGTAGGGCCCACCGGGGAGCTGTTTTTT. Translating it yields CSVVGPTGELFF.

This clonotype was seen a few times. V and J are TRBV5-1 and TRBJ2-5; possibly TRBD1 for D (6 bases). The germline V gene has CDR1 SGHRS and CDR2 YFSETQ. Trimming took off 3 bases at V and 5 bases at J, with 14 bases between the two ends. This CDR3 region has 14 residues. The CDR3: CASSSGTPGETQYF. The CDR3 coding sequence is TGCGCCAGCAGCTCCGGGACACCGGGGGAGACCCAGTACTTC.

The sample holds many counts of this clonotype. The chain is built from TRBV15 and TRBJ2-3; the D is unclear. The CDR3 is 16 residues long. Trimming removed 1 base at V and 1 base at J, with 12 bases between. Looked up from germline, CDR1 is LNHNV and CDR2 is YYDKDF (reference sequence). This CDR3 is CATSRAGRLGTDTQYF. CDR3 coding DNA: TGTGCCACCAGCAGAGCTGGACGTCTTGGCACAGATACGCAGTATTTT.

This clonotype was seen many times. V is TRBV7-2 and J is TRBJ2-5; tentatively, D is TRBD1 or TRBD2 (6 bases each). The CDR3 covers 14 residues. Trimming stripped 4 bases from V and 0 bases from J, with 9 bases between. Germline lookup yields CDR1 SGHTA and CDR2 FQGNSA. The CDR3 bases are TGTGCCAGCAGCTCAGGGGACTACCAAGAGACCCAGTACTTC. Protein: CASSSGDYQETQYF.

The chain combines TRBV15 with TRBJ2-5; possibly TRBD1 or TRBD2 for D (5 bases each). V lost 4 bases to trimming and J lost 1 base, with 10 bases between them. The germline CDR1 and CDR2 sequences are LNHNV and YYDKDF (reference sequence). The CDR3 totals 14 residues. CDR3 sequence: CATSMRGPQETQYF. For the CDR3, the DNA is TGTGCCACCAGCATGAGGGGACCCCAAGAGACCCAGTACTTC.

The chain has TRBV20-1 and TRBJ2-7, with TRBD2 matching over 8 bases. CDR3 size: 14 residues. Trimming cost V 6 bases and J 3 bases; bases outside gene matches: 10. The V gene's germline CDR1 is DFQATT and CDR2 SNEGSKA (reference sequence). CDR3 region: CSASLGLEGYEQYV. In DNA form, the CDR3 reads TGCAGTGCCAGCCTGGGACTAGAGGGCTACGAGCAGTACGTC.

The rearrangement uses TRBV7-9 and TRBJ1-2; D may be TRBD1 (5 bases). CDR3 length equals 12 residues. V shed 5 bases and J shed 8 bases, with 12 bases lying between them. CDR1 is SEHNR, CDR2 FQNEAQ, per germline (reference sequence). CDR3 residues: CASSAGTWGYTF. The CDR3 DNA follows: TGTGCCAGCAGCGCGGGGACCTGGGGCTACACCTTC.

This clonotype was recorded many times. The V call is TRBV5-1, the J call TRBJ2-1, with a weak D call TRBD2 (6 bases). V lost 5 bases and J lost 4, with 10 bases in between. CDR1 is SGHRS, CDR2 YFSETQ, per germline. The length of the CDR3 is 13 residues. The CDR3 coding sequence is TGCGCCAGCAGTTGGGACTCTTACAATGAGCAGTTCTTC. Encoded protein: CASSWDSYNEQFF.

This clonotype came up a few times. The chain carries TRBV5-1 and TRBJ2-2; D gene ambiguous. There are 14 residues in the CDR3. Germline V gives CDR1 SGHRS, CDR2 YFSETQ. V gave up 4 bases and J gave up 5 bases, with 12 bases separating them. CDR3 in DNA: TGCGCCAGCAGCACCCTAACGCGGACCGGGGAGCTGTTTTTT. This translates into CASSTLTRTGELFF.

This clonotype was observed a handful of times. This chain connects TRBV5-6 to TRBJ1-2; D not certain. The V gene lost 2 bases and the J gene lost 14 bases, with 13 bases spanning the gap. The CDR3 is 11 residues long. From germline, CDR1 is SGHDT and CDR2 YYEEEE. The CDR3 loop reads CASSFASVLTF. The CDR3, as DNA: TGTGCCAGCAGCTTCGCGTCAGTCCTGACCTTC. Drawing the rest from reference TRBV5-6 and TRBJ1-2, the complete variable domain is DAGVTQSPTHLIKTRGQQVTLRCSPKSGHDTVSWYQQALGQGPQFIFQYYEEEERQRGNFPDRFSGHQFPNYSSELNVNALLLGDSALYLCASSFASVLTFGSGTRLTVV.

This sequence joins TRBV5-1 and TRBJ1-1, with D unresolved. Germline V gene lookup returns CDR1 SGHRS and CDR2 YFSETQ. V lost 2 bases and J lost 3, with 17 bases in between. The CDR3 length is 16 residues. The CDR3 DNA reads TGCGCCAGCAGCTTTGGATCTGGGGATCTGGACACTGAAGCTTTCTTT. It yields the protein CASSFGSGDLDTEAFF.

This clonotype has only a few counts. This chain joins TRBV18 and TRBJ2-6; D gene ambiguous. This CDR3 comprises 16 residues. Trimming pared 3 bases from V and 0 bases from J, leaving 9 bases between. Germline-derived CDR1 and CDR2 are KGHSH and LQKENI. The CDR3 spells CASSPKAYSGANVLTF. The CDR3 DNA is TGTGCCAGCTCACCTAAGGCCTACTCTGGGGCCAACGTCCTGACTTTC.

The chain recombines TRBV10-3 with TRBJ2-7; D ambiguous. Trimming shortened V by 3 bases and J by 2 bases, and 5 bases separated the two germline ends. The CDR3 length is 12 residues. Per germline, CDR1 ENHRY and CDR2 SYGVKD. CDR3 nucleotide sequence: TGTGCCATCAGTGACCGACCCTACGAGCAGTACTTC. It specifies CAISDRPYEQYF.

About this clonotype itself: One junction end disagrees with the germline gene, perhaps due to a read error. The rearrangement uses TRBV4-3 and TRBJ2-6, with D hard to call. The germline V gene encodes CDR1 LGHNA and CDR2 YSLEER. The CDR3 loop spans 14 amino acids. CDR3 nucleotide sequence: TGCGCCAGCATCCAAGGAAATGGGGCCAACGTCCTGACTTTC. It encodes CASIQGNGANVLTF.

This clonotype was recorded a few times. The V gene is TRBV6-5, the J gene TRBJ2-6; 10 bases are shared with TRBD1. In germline, CDR1 is MNHEY, CDR2 SVGAGI. Trimming cost V 2 bases and J 3 bases; bases outside gene matches: 7. The CDR3 is made up of 18 amino acids. CDR3 sequence reads: CASSYTGTGVGGANVLTF. CDR3 DNA: TGTGCCAGCAGTTACACCGGGACAGGGGTCGGTGGGGCCAACGTCCTGACTTTC.

This sequence joins TRBV12-3 or TRBV12-4 and TRBJ2-7; D tentatively fits TRBD1 or TRBD2 (5 bases each). Trimming pared 6 bases from V and 4 bases from J, leaving 16 bases between. The CDR3 length is 14 residues. This chain's CDR3 is CASRRSGTNYEQYF. CDR3 nucleotides: TGTGCCAGCAGGCGATCCGGGACGAATTACGAGCAGTACTTC.

This clonotype was detected a few times. This chain links TRBV20-1 with TRBJ2-5, with D unresolved. The CDR3 contains 11 residues. Germline V gene lookup returns CDR1 DFQATT and CDR2 SNEGSKA (reference sequence). Trimming took off 8 bases at V and 4 bases at J, with 11 bases between the two ends. The CDR3 coding sequence is TGCAGTCCGAGGTGGGCAGAGACCCAGTACTTC. Its translation: CSPRWAETQYF.

The rearrangement uses TRBV20-1 and TRBJ2-1; D unclear. The CDR3 has 10 amino acids. The V gene's germline CDR1 is DFQATT and CDR2 SNEGSKA (reference sequence). V lost 5 bases and J 8 bases, leaving 7 bases between the germline ends. The CDR3 here is CSALAYEQFF. Here the CDR3 DNA reads TGCAGTGCTTTAGCCTATGAGCAGTTCTTC.